The 18 T cell receptor beta chains in this list originate from one sample, sequenced in a study of CD8 T cells in ankylosing spondylitis. TCRdb called the 5' RACE reads again in MiXCR, with one record for every CDR3 protein. The repertoire holds 180,000 or so distinct CDR3 sequences, with 9.5% to 13% as singletons. Sequenced input: blood, either unsorted or a sorted T cell fraction (not recorded which). The source is a male donor with ankylosing spondylitis or in good health (not recorded which).

V gene TRBV6-2 or TRBV6-3 combines with J gene TRBJ2-7; D is unresolved. V shed 2 bases and J shed 6 bases, with 11 bases lying between them. The CDR3 runs 13 residues. Germline assignment: CDR1 MNHEY and CDR2 SVGEGT. The CDR3 DNA follows: TGTGCCAGCAGTTACCCTGCCGCTCGCGAGCAGTACTTC. This translates into CASSYPAAREQYF.

This clonotype was picked up many times. The chain couples TRBV29-1 to TRBJ1-5; 8 bases agree with TRBD1. V was pared by 7 bases and J by 5 bases, with 7 bases of the junction left unmatched. The CDR3 sequence is 13 residues long. Looked up from germline, CDR1 is SQVTM and CDR2 is ANQGSEA. This CDR3 is CSAFTGGDQPQHF. CDR3 nucleotides: TGCAGCGCGTTCACAGGGGGGGATCAGCCCCAGCATTTT.

The chain links TRBV19 to TRBJ2-5, with 11 bases lining up with TRBD1. The germline V gene encodes CDR1 LNHDA and CDR2 SQIVND (reference sequence). V gave up 4 bases and J gave up 5 bases; unmatched junction bases: 6. The CDR3 has 15 amino acids. The CDR3 nucleotides read TGTGCCAGTAGTACCGGGACAGGGGGTGGGGAGACCCAGTACTTC. It encodes CASSTGTGGGETQYF.

This clonotype was seen a handful of times. This chain uses TRBV20-1 with TRBJ2-1; a weak D match, TRBD2 (5 bases). Germline V CDR1 and CDR2: DFQATT, SNEGSKA (reference sequence). V was pared by 5 bases and J by 0 bases, with 11 bases between. There are 14 residues in the CDR3. The CDR3 loop is CSAVLGPSYNEQFF. The DNA for the CDR3 is TGCAGTGCTGTACTAGGACCCTCCTACAATGAGCAGTTCTTC.

This clonotype was picked up many times. J is TRBJ1-4 and V is TRBV6-5; D is undetermined. CDR1 is MNHEY, CDR2 SVGAGI, per germline. The CDR3 consists of 15 residues. Between the trimmed V and J ends, which lost 2 bases and 0 bases, there was a span of 7 bases. The CDR3 spells CASSYSATTNEKLFF. The CDR3 DNA reads TGTGCCAGCAGTTACAGTGCAACAACTAATGAAAAACTGTTTTTT.

This clonotype occurred many times. The rearrangement uses TRBV14 and TRBJ1-5; D is unresolved. Germline V gene sequence: CDR1 SGHDN, CDR2 FVKESK. Trimming pared 1 base from V and 4 bases from J, leaving 5 bases between. The CDR3 has 13 amino acids. Here the CDR3 reads CASSQAGNQPQHF. CDR3 nucleotide sequence: TGTGCCAGCAGCCAAGCGGGTAATCAGCCCCAGCATTTT.

The table lists this clonotype with many counts. The rearrangement joins TRBV20-1 to TRBJ2-3; unclear D gene. Trimming took off 8 bases at V and 4 bases at J, with 16 bases between the two ends. The germline gives CDR1 DFQATT, CDR2 SNEGSKA (reference sequence). There are 13 residues in the CDR3. In nucleotides, the CDR3 is TGCAGTCTACTGGGCCAGGCTCCAGATACGCAGTATTTT. Protein sequence: CSLLGQAPDTQYF.

The rearrangement uses TRBV5-1 and TRBJ1-2; the match to TRBD1 covers 9 bases. V gave up 5 bases and J gave up 2 bases; unmatched junction bases: 4. The CDR3 is 14 amino acids. CDR1 is SGHRS and CDR2 is YFSETQ in the germline V gene. CDR3 sequence: CASRAGTGNYGYTF. The CDR3, as DNA: TGCGCCAGCAGGGCCGGGACAGGGAACTATGGCTACACCTTC. Together with reference TRBV5-1 and TRBJ1-2, the CDR3 gives the full variable domain: KAGVTQTPRYLIKTRGQQVTLSCSPISGHRSVSWYQQTPGQGLQFLFEYFSETQRNKGNFPGRFSGRQFSNSRSEMNVSTLELGDSALYLCASRAGTGNYGYTFGSGTRLTVV.

This clonotype was counted ten times or more. The V call is TRBV4-1, the J call TRBJ2-7, with 11 bases identical to TRBD2. This CDR3 has 20 residues. The ends lost 2 bases at V and 0 bases at J; junction bases unmatched: 15. Germline V gene data show CDR1 as MGHRA and CDR2 as YSYEKL. The DNA of the CDR3 is TGCGCCAGCAGCCAACTCCCCCGACTAGCGGGATCCGCTCCCTCCTACGAGCAGTACTTC. Its protein product is CASSQLPRLAGSAPSYEQYF.

The genes are TRBV14 and TRBJ2-3; no clear D. V was shortened by 0 bases and J by 4 bases, with 5 bases between the two germline ends. This CDR3 is 13 amino acids long. Germline CDR1 reads SGHDN; CDR2 reads FVKESK. The chain's CDR3 is CASSQELSDTQYF. DNA of the CDR3: TGTGCCAGCAGCCAAGAGTTGTCAGATACGCAGTATTTT.

The chain employs TRBV11-2 and TRBJ2-7, with 15 bases matching TRBD2. V shed 4 bases and J 2 bases; nucleotides not matched to a gene: 9. The CDR3 loop spans 18 amino acids. Germline loops: CDR1 SGHAT, CDR2 FQNNGV. Here the CDR3 reads CASSSSGTSGGKTYEQYF. DNA for the CDR3: TGTGCCAGCAGCTCTAGTGGGACTAGCGGGGGGAAAACCTACGAGCAGTACTTC.

This clonotype was seen once. Sequence at one end of the junction differs from germline and may be a read error. The chain couples TRBV5-1 to TRBJ2-5, with 14 bases lining up with TRBD2. Germline assignment: CDR1 SGHRS and CDR2 YFSETQ. This CDR3 comprises 18 residues. CDR3: CAGSPGLAGAQIQETQYF. As DNA, the CDR3 is TGCGCCGGCAGCCCGGGACTAGCGGGGGCCCAGATCCAAGAGACCCAGTACTTC.

The chain recombines TRBV6-1 with TRBJ1-2; TRBD1 agrees at 8 bases. This CDR3 is 14 amino acids long. The germline gives CDR1 MNHNS, CDR2 SASEGT. V shed 6 bases and J 4 bases; nucleotides not matched to a gene: 7. CDR3 sequence: CASSGDRGSYGYTF. For the CDR3, the DNA is TGTGCCAGCAGCGGAGACAGGGGCAGCTATGGCTACACCTTC.

V and J are TRBV4-3 and TRBJ2-7; 10 bases align to TRBD2. V shed 1 base and J 8 bases; nucleotides not matched to a gene: 11. Germline V gives CDR1 LGHNA, CDR2 YSLEER. The CDR3 runs to 16 residues. The CDR3: CASSQVGTSAFFQQYF. In nucleotides, the CDR3 is TGCGCCAGCAGCCAAGTTGGGACTAGCGCCTTTTTCCAGCAGTACTTC.

The chain carries TRBV4-1 and TRBJ2-7, with D possibly being TRBD1 (6 bases). Germline assignment: CDR1 MGHRA and CDR2 YSYEKL. The CDR3 has 15 residues. Deletions cut 0 bases from V and 2 bases from J, with 11 bases between. The CDR3 DNA sequence: TGCGCCAGCAGCCAAGATATTGGGGGCACCTACGAGCAGTACTTC. This gives the protein CASSQDIGGTYEQYF.

This clonotype was seen ten or more times. The V call is TRBV20-1, the J call TRBJ2-2, with TRBD2 matching over 11 bases. Looked up from germline, CDR1 is DFQATT and CDR2 is SNEGSKA (reference sequence). The CDR3 sequence is 16 residues long. The trim removed 2 bases at V and 7 bases at J, leaving 9 bases unmatched. DNA for the CDR3: TGCAGTGCTAGAAACCGGCTAGCGGGAGGCAACGGGGAGCTGTTTTTT. It translates to CSARNRLAGGNGELFF.

This clonotype was picked up many times. The chain links TRBV6-1 to TRBJ2-3; D is unclear. This CDR3 contains 14 residues. CDR1 MNHNS and CDR2 SASEGT come from the germline V gene. V was pared by 5 bases and J by 1 base, with 10 bases between. The chain's CDR3 is CASSPDIRTDTQYF. CDR3 nucleotides: TGTGCCAGCAGTCCAGATATCCGCACAGATACGCAGTATTTT.

V is TRBV7-2 and J is TRBJ2-3; D gene unclear. The length of the CDR3 is 13 residues. Germline CDR1 is SGHTA and CDR2 is FQGNSA. Trimming cost V 4 bases and J 6 bases, with 11 bases left between them. The CDR3 sequence is CASSSSPRDTQYF. The CDR3 DNA sequence: TGTGCCAGCAGCTCTTCTCCCCGGGATACGCAGTATTTT.